The clone carrying this TCR beta chain was seen only once. Its antigen is currently unknown. This sample is part of a study of vaccination effects on CD4 cells after COVID-19. The wider study: Antigen-specific CD4+ T cells were first expanded with viral peptide pools by the ViraFEST assay and only then sequenced. The authors sampled a few convalescent patients early and late after vaccination. Study outcomes and limitations: Infection-derived and vaccine-derived clones contracted markedly late after vaccination.

Assay: immunoSEQ multiplex PCR; the TCRdb copy retains only in-frame clones and omits some. Of approximately 30,000 clones in the sample, roughly 80% are singletons; the top ten hold 5% to 7.5%. Germline assignment: CDR1 SGHKS and CDR2 YYEKEE (reference sequence). Trimming stripped 4 bases from V and 1 base from J, with 15 bases between. The CDR3 is made up of 15 amino acids. Following an approximately ten-day culture, CD4+ T cells were purified. PCR confirmed that the person was infected with SARS-CoV-2 between March and December 2020. The participants, recipients of two vaccine doses, got either BNT162b2 or mRNA-1273. Each culture had half its medium swapped for IL-2 medium on days 3 and 7.

The V and J genes are TRBV5-5 and TRBJ2-7; D possibly corresponds to TRBD2 (5 bases). The clonotype originates from a human donor who had a prior SARS-CoV-2 infection. Sequencing was performed on CD4+ T cells from PBMCs cultured without peptide, taken after COVID-19 vaccination. CDR3 DNA: TGTGCCAGCAGCCGTAAAGTGAGGGATTCCTACGAGCAGTACTTC. Its protein is CASSRKVRDSYEQYF. Looking up the rest from reference TRBV5-5 and TRBJ2-7 gives the full variable domain: DAGVTQSPTHLIKTRGQQVTLRCSPISGHKSVSWYQQVLGQGPQFIFQYYEKEERGRGNFPDRFSARQFPNYSSELNVNALLLGDSALYLCASSRKVRDSYEQYFGPGTRLTVT.